This passage covers 31 T cell receptor beta chains from one sample sequenced in a study of blood T cell repertoires in COVID-19. The assay was immunoSEQ multiplex PCR, and TCRdb's table has in-frame clones only and misses some. This table holds roughly 200,000 clones, about nine tenths found once. Sequenced input: PBMCs or T cells enriched from blood (not recorded which). The receptor set was obtained from a woman aged 40 to 49 with acute COVID-19.

The chain links TRBV12-3 or TRBV12-4 to TRBJ1-2, with 10 nucleotides matching TRBD1. J lost 5 bases, V lost 6 bases, and 3 bases had no gene match. The CDR3 is made up of 13 amino acids. The CDR3 loop is CASSLDRGYGYTF. The DNA of the CDR3 is TGTGCCAGCAGCTTGGACAGGGGGTATGGCTACACCTTC.

This chain joins TRBV18 and TRBJ2-7, with D tentatively TRBD1 (6 bases). Germline V gene data show CDR1 as KGHSH and CDR2 as LQKENI. This CDR3 spans 14 amino acids. The V end lost 2 bases, the J end lost 4 bases, and 12 bases lay between the germline ends. The CDR3 here is CASSPGRGIYEQYF. As DNA, the CDR3 is TGTGCCAGCTCACCAGGCAGGGGCATATACGAGCAGTACTTC.

The chain employs TRBV5-4 and TRBJ2-4, with 7 bases matching TRBD2. The J segment lost 3 bases and the V segment lost 4 bases, leaving 13 bases of the junction unmatched. The germline CDR1 and CDR2 sequences are SGHNT and YYREEE (reference sequence). This CDR3 spans 17 amino acids. This CDR3 reads CASSGFGGRAGKNIQYF. The CDR3 region has the DNA TGTGCCAGCAGCGGGTTCGGGGGGAGAGCAGGCAAAAACATTCAGTACTTC. The complete variable domain, with remaining parts taken from reference TRBV5-4 and TRBJ2-4, reads ETGVTQSPTHLIKTRGQQVTLRCSSQSGHNTVSWYQQALGQGPQFIFQYYREEENGRGNFPPRFSGLQFPNYSSELNVNALELDDSALYLCASSGFGGRAGKNIQYFGAGTRLSVL.

V usage is TRBV2 and J usage is TRBJ1-1; D is unresolved. V dropped 7 bases and J dropped 1 base, with 10 bases sitting between them. Germline values: CDR1 SNHLY, CDR2 FYNNEI. The CDR3 has 13 amino acids. CDR3 coding DNA: TGTGCCAGCACGAAGGCGGAGAACACTGAAGCTTTCTTT. It specifies CASTKAENTEAFF.

This chain connects TRBV19 to TRBJ1-2; D gene ambiguous. The CDR3 loop spans 12 amino acids. Trimming took 6 bases from V and 4 from J, leaving 9 bases between them. CDR1 and CDR2 from the germline V gene are LNHDA and SQIVND (reference sequence). CDR3 residues: CASRDRGYGYTF. The DNA of the CDR3 is TGTGCCAGTAGGGACCGGGGCTATGGCTACACCTTC.

The chain recombines TRBV29-1 with TRBJ1-1; TRBD1 aligns across 7 bases. This CDR3 has 12 amino acids. The V and J ends lost 3 bases and 11 bases, in that order; junction bases with no gene match: 9. Germline values: CDR1 SQVTM, CDR2 ANQGSEA. CDR3 DNA sequence: TGCAGCGTTGAGCCTGGGACAGCGGCTGCTTTCTTT. Translated: CSVEPGTAAAFF.

The chain recombines TRBV4-3 with TRBJ1-2, with 8 nucleotides matching TRBD1. The germline V gene has CDR1 LGHNA and CDR2 YSLEER. V trimming: 0 bases; J trimming: 8 bases; junction bases outside the gene matches: 5. This CDR3 contains 14 residues. CDR3 protein: CASSQETGGSGYTF. CDR3 coding DNA: TGCGCCAGCAGCCAAGAAACAGGGGGTAGCGGCTACACCTTC.

The rearrangement links TRBV27 to TRBJ2-7; 9 bases fit TRBD1. Germline trimming cut 0 bases from V and 6 bases from J; bases unmatched to any gene: 12. The V gene's germline CDR1 is MNHEY and CDR2 SMNVEV (reference sequence). There are 17 residues in the CDR3. CDR3: CASSLSMFDRGETEQYF. CDR3 DNA sequence: TGTGCCAGCAGTTTATCGATGTTCGACAGGGGGGAGACCGAGCAGTACTTC.

The chain carries TRBV7-2 and TRBJ1-1, with D unresolved. V was pared by 1 base and J by 10 bases, with 13 bases between. CDR1 and CDR2 from the germline V gene are SGHTA and FQGNSA. This CDR3 region has 13 residues. CDR3 region: CASSLVDVSRAFF. The CDR3 DNA is TGTGCCAGCAGCTTAGTTGATGTGAGCCGAGCTTTCTTT.

This chain links TRBV7-2 with TRBJ1-5; the D gene is possibly TRBD1 (5 bases). Trimming stripped 0 bases from V and 7 bases from J, with 10 bases between. Germline CDR1 SGHTA, CDR2 FQGNSA. The CDR3 loop spans 14 amino acids. Here the CDR3 DNA reads TGTGCCAGCAGCTTAGCAGGGGCCGGGCAGCCCCAGCATTTT. Residues: CASSLAGAGQPQHF.

This clone was observed a few times. This sequence joins TRBV25-1 and TRBJ1-2; D might be TRBD1 (6 bases). The germline CDR1 and CDR2 sequences are MGHDK and SYGVNS. The V end lost 7 bases, the J end lost 5 bases, and 14 bases lay between the germline ends. The CDR3 sequence is 13 residues long. The CDR3 protein is CASKRRTDYGYTF. For the CDR3, the DNA is TGTGCCAGCAAACGACGGACAGATTATGGCTACACCTTC.

This chain links TRBV6-5 with TRBJ1-2; no reliable D call. Trimming pared 5 bases from V and 7 bases from J, leaving 14 bases between. This CDR3 region has 13 residues. CDR1 is MNHEY, CDR2 SVGAGI, per germline. CDR3 coding DNA: TGTGCCAGCAGTAGGTCCGGCCCGGGTGGCTACACCTTC. This sequence encodes CASSRSGPGGYTF.

The gene calls are TRBV3-1 (or the pseudogene TRBV3-2) and TRBJ1-2; TRBD1 agrees at 9 bases. The germline CDR1 and CDR2 sequences are LGHDT and YNNKEL (reference sequence). This CDR3 has 16 amino acids. The V segment lost 0 bases and the J segment 6 bases; nucleotides outside the gene matches: 8. DNA of the CDR3: TGTGCCAGCAGCCAAGAACGAAGGGGGACAGGGAATGGCTACACCTTC. Its translation: CASSQERRGTGNGYTF.

The V call is TRBV9, the J call TRBJ2-7; 11 nucleotides align to TRBD2. The CDR3 extends over 17 amino acids. Germline V gene lookup returns CDR1 SGDLS and CDR2 YYNGEE. The ends lost 2 bases at V and 2 bases at J; junction bases unmatched: 9. The DNA of the CDR3 is TGTGCCAGCAGCGTGAATACCGGGACTAGCGGACCCTACGAGCAGTACTTC. Protein sequence: CASSVNTGTSGPYEQYF. Full variable domain (outside the CDR3, taken from reference TRBV9 and TRBJ2-7): DSGVTQTPKHLITATGQRVTLRCSPRSGDLSVYWYQQSLDQGLQFLIQYYNGEERAKGNILERFSAQQFPDLHSELNLSSLELGDSALYFCASSVNTGTSGPYEQYFGPGTRLTVT.

The chain is built from TRBV27 and TRBJ1-5; TRBD1 matches at 10 bases. Germline values: CDR1 MNHEY, CDR2 SMNVEV (reference sequence). The CDR3 totals 16 residues. V lost 7 bases to trimming and J lost 7 bases; unmatched junction nucleotides: 13. CDR3 nucleotides: TGTGCCAGCAAACCCGTGGGGGGGACAGGGGTCCAGCCCCAGCATTTT. This codes for CASKPVGGTGVQPQHF.

This clone showed up just once. The rearrangement joins TRBV18 to TRBJ1-4; perhaps TRBD1 as D (6 bases). The V gene lost 8 bases and the J gene lost 5 bases, with 12 bases spanning the gap. Germline assignment: CDR1 KGHSH and CDR2 LQKENI. The CDR3 consists of 13 residues. The DNA for the CDR3 is TGTGCCAGCGCGGACAGCCCGAATGAAAAACTGTTTTTT. It translates to CASADSPNEKLFF.

V usage is TRBV5-1 and J usage is TRBJ1-1; 9 bases map to TRBD1. The V and J ends lost 2 bases and 7 bases, in that order; junction bases with no gene match: 6. Germline V gene sequence: CDR1 SGHRS, CDR2 YFSETQ. The CDR3 extends over 14 amino acids. The CDR3 DNA reads as TGCGCCAGCAGCTTTACAGGGGGCGTCGGTGAAGCTTTCTTT. This translates into CASSFTGGVGEAFF.

The J gene is TRBJ1-1, the V gene TRBV9; TRBD1 matches at 9 bases. J lost 3 bases, V lost 6 bases, and 9 bases had no gene match. This CDR3 spans 15 amino acids. Germline CDR1 reads SGDLS; CDR2 reads YYNGEE. The CDR3 loop reads CASTGGDRVDTEAFF. The CDR3 coding sequence is TGTGCCAGCACCGGGGGGGACAGGGTGGACACTGAAGCTTTCTTT.

The rearrangement joins TRBV7-3 to TRBJ2-5; maybe TRBD2 (6 bases). Germline CDR1 and CDR2: SGHTA and FQGTGA. There are 13 residues in the CDR3. Trimming took 2 bases from V and 7 from J, leaving 11 bases between them. CDR3 protein: CASSLSSVGTQYF. In DNA, the CDR3 is TGTGCCAGCAGCTTATCTAGCGTGGGGACCCAGTACTTC.

The chain uses TRBV12-5 and TRBJ1-2; D call uncertain. V lost 5 bases to trimming and J lost 6 bases, with 19 bases between them. The CDR3 has 15 residues. Germline V gene lookup returns CDR1 LGHNT and CDR2 FRNRAP. The CDR3 spells CASGDSWMGSHGYTF. For the CDR3, the DNA is TGTGCTAGTGGTGACTCCTGGATGGGGAGCCATGGCTACACCTTC. Together with reference TRBV12-5 and TRBJ1-2, the CDR3 gives the full variable domain: DARVTQTPRHKVTEMGQEVTMRCQPILGHNTVFWYRQTMMQGLELLAYFRNRAPLDDSGMPKDRFSAEMPDATLATLKIQPSEPRDSAVYFCASGDSWMGSHGYTFGSGTRLTVV.

The chain has TRBV7-9 and TRBJ1-2; D call uncertain. Germline CDR1 is SEHNR and CDR2 is FQNEAQ (reference sequence). The germline V and J ends were trimmed by 4 bases and 2 bases, with 17 bases remaining between them. The length of the CDR3 is 16 residues. In DNA form, the CDR3 reads TGTGCCAGCAGCTCTCTAAGGAGCTCGCCGAACTATGGCTACACCTTC. It codes for CASSSLRSSPNYGYTF.

The chain combines TRBV24-1 with TRBJ1-1; D is perhaps TRBD1 (6 bases). The germline V gene encodes CDR1 KGHDR and CDR2 SFDVKD. V dropped 4 bases and J dropped 6 bases, with 14 bases sitting between them. The length of the CDR3 is 14 residues. The chain's CDR3 is CATSEQGGRAEAFF. CDR3 nucleotide sequence: TGTGCCACCAGTGAACAAGGGGGAAGGGCTGAAGCTTTCTTT.

For the CDR3, the DNA is TGTGCCAGCAGCGCTAGCGGGGGGAACACCGGGGAGCTGTTTTTT. It codes for CASSASGGNTGELFF. The chain has TRBV7-2 and TRBJ2-2; 10 positions match TRBD2. The germline gives CDR1 SGHTA, CDR2 FQGNSA. V was pared by 5 bases and J by 1 base, with 1 base of the junction left unmatched. The CDR3 length is 15 residues.

The chain carries TRBV20-1 and TRBJ1-2; 9 bases line up with TRBD1. V shed 3 bases, J shed 0 bases, and the junction held 17 bases outside the gene matches. Looked up from germline, CDR1 is DFQATT and CDR2 is SNEGSKA (reference sequence). The CDR3 runs 19 residues. The CDR3 DNA reads as TGCAGTGCTAGTCGTCCGGGACAGGGCCCATCCTATTCTAACTATGGCTACACCTTC. This encodes CSASRPGQGPSYSNYGYTF.

The DNA for the CDR3 is TGCGCCAGCAGCCAAGATCTCGGACTAGCGGGGGCCTTTAGCACAGATACGCAGTATTTT. This gives the protein CASSQDLGLAGAFSTDTQYF. The rearrangement joins TRBV4-3 to TRBJ2-3; 13 nucleotides agree with TRBD2. Looked up from germline, CDR1 is LGHNA and CDR2 is YSLEER. V shed 0 bases, J shed 0 bases, and the junction held 9 bases outside the gene matches. The CDR3 is 20 amino acids.

This chain connects TRBV7-2 to TRBJ2-1, with TRBD2 matching over 11 bases. This CDR3 is 17 amino acids long. CDR1 SGHTA and CDR2 FQGNSA come from the germline V gene. V was pared by 1 base and J by 2 bases, with 4 bases of the junction left unmatched. The CDR3 loop is CASSLVSSGGPYNEQFF. CDR3 DNA sequence: TGTGCCAGCAGCTTAGTCTCTAGCGGGGGGCCCTACAATGAGCAGTTCTTC.

The rearrangement uses TRBV6-4 and TRBJ1-1, with D perhaps matching TRBD1 (5 bases). CDR3 length: 13 amino acids. CDR1 is MRHNA, CDR2 SNTAGT, per germline. V was clipped by 1 base and J by 6 bases, with 9 bases between them. The CDR3 sequence is CASSDYQGSEAFF. The DNA for the CDR3 is TGTGCCAGCAGTGACTACCAGGGTTCTGAAGCTTTCTTT.

As for this clone: At the DNA level, this CDR3 is encoded by other sequences in the same sample as well. The V gene is TRBV2, the J gene TRBJ2-2; D is perhaps TRBD2 (6 bases). The germline V and J ends were trimmed by 0 bases and 1 base, with 6 bases remaining between them. From germline, CDR1 is SNHLY and CDR2 FYNNEI. CDR3 length: 15 amino acids. The CDR3 DNA follows: TGTGCCAGCAGTGAAGCCGGGGGGAACACCGGGGAGCTGTTTTTT. This gives the protein CASSEAGGNTGELFF.

The V call is TRBV29-1, the J call TRBJ1-2; D is unresolved. The V gene lost 0 bases and the J gene lost 8 bases, with 16 bases spanning the gap. CDR1 and CDR2 (germline): SQVTM, ANQGSEA. This CDR3 region has 14 residues. CDR3 loop: CSVEERGPAGGYTF. The CDR3 DNA reads TGCAGCGTTGAAGAGCGAGGCCCGGCGGGAGGCTACACCTTC.

The V call is TRBV3-1 (or the pseudogene TRBV3-2), the J call TRBJ1-3; 9 bases line up with TRBD1. After removal of 2 bases from V and 0 bases from J, the junction contained 5 bases not matched to a gene. The CDR3 covers 17 residues. The germline CDR1 and CDR2 sequences are LGHDT and YNNKEL (reference sequence). CDR3 sequence: CASSQRGTGNSGNTIYF. CDR3 in DNA: TGTGCCAGCAGCCAACGAGGGACAGGGAACTCTGGAAACACCATATATTTT.

The chain carries TRBV3-1 (or the pseudogene TRBV3-2) and TRBJ1-5, with 9 bases identical to TRBD1. Looked up from germline, CDR1 is LGHDT and CDR2 is YNNKEL (reference sequence). The trim removed 4 bases at V and 0 bases at J, leaving 7 bases unmatched. This CDR3 is built from 17 residues. The CDR3 here is CASSRGQGPVSNQPQHF. The CDR3 DNA reads as TGTGCCAGCAGCCGAGGACAGGGGCCAGTTAGCAATCAGCCCCAGCATTTT.